This T cell receptor (beta chain) originates from a study of regulatory T cells in long-lasting Graves disease. Study-wide results and limits: Gene preferences differed: TRBV28, TRBJ1-2, TRBJ2-5 in persistent cases.

The CDR3 is 15 residues long. The germline V and J ends were trimmed by 4 bases and 3 bases, with 15 bases remaining between them. From germline, CDR1 is MNHEY and CDR2 SVGAGI. Arm-PCR with iRepertoire HTBI primers amplified the CDR3 regions for these TCR beta libraries. A single record per CDR3 protein comes from TCRdb applying MiXCR to the multiplex PCR reads. The table lists under 300,000 distinct CDR3 sequences, around a sixth of them singletons. This clonotype was detected many times. The target antigen is unknown. This sample's time point: newly diagnosed GD, antithyroid drugs for less than 3 months. Generation of the TCR library employed RNA extracted from PBMCs. Peripheral blood, at 8 to 9.5 milliliters, went into EDTA tubes. This sample also appeared in a second study, on T cells in Graves' hyperthyroidism and ophthalmopathy. That report notes: Blood shared most expanded thyroid clonotypes above 0.001.

The chain combines TRBV6-5 with TRBJ1-1; unclear D gene. This clonotype was obtained from a woman between 25 and 40 years old with Graves disease. The specimen comprised peripheral blood mononuclear cells (PBMCs), sampled at new diagnosis, from a patient treated with antithyroid drugs. The CDR3 region has the DNA TGTGCCAGCAGTTTATCAGGTTCAAGTCACACTGAAGCTTTCTTT. Its protein product is CASSLSGSSHTEAFF.